A selection of T cell receptor beta chains follows, all from one sample in a study of cytomegalovirus exposure and HLA in healthy donors. Only in-frame clones appear in the TCRdb table, and some are missing; sequencing was by immunoSEQ multiplex PCR. The top ten clones hold roughly 1.4% of a sample with some 190,000 clones, around 80% of them seen once. The sample comprised PBMCs. The receptors here all came from a girl aged 10 to 17 in good health and CMV-seropositive. Both conserved end residues are part of each CDR3. The D gene is left open where the match is weak. The size entry is marked missing in some rows and otherwise reads once, few, many or a size class.

v_call: TRBV5-6; d_call: .; cdr3_length: 13; clone_size: .; j_call: TRBJ2-7; cdr3_nt: TGTGCCAGCAGCTTCGAGGGATGGGGAGAGCAGTACTTC; cdr3_aa: CASSFEGWGEQYF
v_call: TRBV5-4; d_call: TRBD2; cdr3_length: 16; clone_size: .; j_call: TRBJ2-7; cdr3_nt: TGTGCCAGCAGCCTGATAGCGGGAGGGCCTCCGTACGAGCAGTACTTC; cdr3_aa: CASSLIAGGPPYEQYF
v_call: TRBV5-1; d_call: .; cdr3_length: 15; clone_size: few; j_call: TRBJ1-5; cdr3_nt: TGCGCCAGCAGCTTGTACGGAGATAGCAATCAGCCCCAGCATTTT; cdr3_aa: CASSLYGDSNQPQHF
v_call: TRBV6-5; d_call: TRBD1; cdr3_length: 15; clone_size: .; j_call: TRBJ1-2; cdr3_nt: TGTGCCAGCAGCTGGGGACAGGGTGGTAACTATGGCTACACCTTC; cdr3_aa: CASSWGQGGNYGYTF
v_call: TRBV27; d_call: TRBD1; cdr3_length: 14; clone_size: .; j_call: TRBJ1-5; cdr3_nt: TGTGCCAGCAGTCCTGTACAGGGGTGGGAGCCCCAGCATTTT; cdr3_aa: CASSPVQGWEPQHF
v_call: TRBV5-1; d_call: TRBD2; cdr3_length: 17; clone_size: .; j_call: TRBJ2-5; cdr3_nt: TGCGCCAGCAGCTTCGAACTAGCGGGAGGATTCTCAGAGACCCAGTACTTC; cdr3_aa: CASSFELAGGFSETQYF
v_call: TRBV5-1; d_call: .; cdr3_length: 15; clone_size: .; j_call: TRBJ2-2; cdr3_nt: TGCGCCAGCAGCTTGGTACTAGTAGACACCGGGGAGCTGTTTTTT; cdr3_aa: CASSLVLVDTGELFF
v_call: TRBV6-1; d_call: TRBD1; cdr3_length: 14; clone_size: .; j_call: TRBJ2-7; cdr3_nt: TGTGCCAGCAGATCCCACAGGGGTGGCGACGAGCAGTACTTC; cdr3_aa: CASRSHRGGDEQYF
v_call: TRBV7-2; d_call: .; cdr3_length: 15; clone_size: .; j_call: TRBJ2-5; cdr3_nt: TGTGCCAGCAGCACGAGTTGGGCCCCAGGGGAGACCCAGTACTTC; cdr3_aa: CASSTSWAPGETQYF
v_call: TRBV27; d_call: TRBD1; cdr3_length: 16; clone_size: .; j_call: TRBJ1-2; cdr3_nt: TGTGCCAGCAGTTACCACGGAGGGGGCCGCTCCTATGGCTACACCTTC; cdr3_aa: CASSYHGGGRSYGYTF